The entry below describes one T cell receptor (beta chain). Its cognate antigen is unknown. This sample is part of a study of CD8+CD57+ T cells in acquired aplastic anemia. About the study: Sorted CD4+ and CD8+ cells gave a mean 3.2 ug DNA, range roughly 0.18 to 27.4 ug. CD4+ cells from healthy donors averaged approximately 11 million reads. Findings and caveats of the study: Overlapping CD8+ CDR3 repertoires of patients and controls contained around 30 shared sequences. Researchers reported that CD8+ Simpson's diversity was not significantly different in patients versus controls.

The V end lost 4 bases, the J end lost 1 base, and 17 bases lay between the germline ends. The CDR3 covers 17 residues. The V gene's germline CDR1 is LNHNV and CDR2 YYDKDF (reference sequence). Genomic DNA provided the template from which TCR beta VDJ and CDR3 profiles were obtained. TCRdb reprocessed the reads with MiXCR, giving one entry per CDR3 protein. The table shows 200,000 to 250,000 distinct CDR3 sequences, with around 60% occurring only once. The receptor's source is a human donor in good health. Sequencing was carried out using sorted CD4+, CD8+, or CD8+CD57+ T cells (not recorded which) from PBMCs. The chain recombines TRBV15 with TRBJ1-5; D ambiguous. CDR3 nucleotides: TGTGCCACCAGCACTGACCGGGCTAGTGACAGCAATCAGCCCCAGCATTTT. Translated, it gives CATSTDRASDSNQPQHF.